These 25 T cell receptor beta chains came from one sample sequenced in a study of blood T cell repertoires in COVID-19. The data were produced by immunoSEQ multiplex PCR, yet TCRdb's version contains in-frame clones alone and is incomplete. The data contain 130,000 to 150,000 clones, more than 80% of them singletons. The specimen was peripheral blood. These receptors came from a human donor in a cohort sampled during active COVID-19.

The chain joins TRBV9 to TRBJ2-3; 13 nucleotides line up with TRBD2. Germline values: CDR1 SGDLS, CDR2 YYNGEE. Unmatched junction bases numbered 2, after V lost 3 bases and J lost 4 bases. This CDR3 has 15 amino acids. DNA of the CDR3: TGTGCCAGCAGCGGTGGGACTAGCGGGGCAGATACGCAGTATTTT. This translates into CASSGGTSGADTQYF.

The genes are TRBV11-2 and TRBJ1-3; D unclear. CDR1 and CDR2 from the germline V gene are SGHAT and FQNNGV. The V end lost 5 bases, the J end lost 5 bases, and 7 bases lay between the germline ends. The length of the CDR3 is 12 residues. The CDR3 nucleotides read TGTGCCAGCAGCCGAGGGCGAAACACCATATATTTT. Its translation is CASSRGRNTIYF.

V is TRBV19 and J is TRBJ2-7; D perhaps matches TRBD1 (6 bases). V dropped 6 bases and J dropped 3 bases, with 12 bases sitting between them. The CDR3 is 13 amino acids. Per germline, CDR1 LNHDA and CDR2 SQIVND (reference sequence). The CDR3 DNA reads as TGTGCCAGTAGCCCGGGACACAACTACGAGCAGTACTTC. Translation gives CASSPGHNYEQYF.

This sequence joins TRBV7-9 and TRBJ2-5; D unclear. Per germline, CDR1 SEHNR and CDR2 FQNEAQ (reference sequence). The V end was cut by 5 bases, the J end by 2 bases, with 18 bases between. The CDR3 length is 16 residues. DNA for the CDR3: TGTGCCAGCAGCCCAGAAATCCGAGTGAGGCAAGAGACCCAGTACTTC. It specifies CASSPEIRVRQETQYF.

V and J are TRBV27 and TRBJ2-3; TRBD2 agrees at 8 bases. The CDR3 runs 15 residues. Germline CDR1 MNHEY, CDR2 SMNVEV (reference sequence). The V and J ends lost 5 bases and 2 bases, in that order; junction bases with no gene match: 6. The CDR3, as DNA: TGTGCCAGCAGTCTAATAGCGGGGTTCACAGATACGCAGTATTTT. Amino acids: CASSLIAGFTDTQYF.

The gene calls are TRBV5-1 and TRBJ2-3; D possibly corresponds to TRBD2 (5 bases). V shed 5 bases and J shed 1 base, with 8 bases lying between them. Germline assignment: CDR1 SGHRS and CDR2 YFSETQ. The CDR3 is made up of 13 amino acids. CDR3 residues: CASSSEGTDTQYF. For the CDR3, the DNA is TGCGCCAGCAGTTCGGAGGGCACAGATACGCAGTATTTT.

This clone was observed a single time. V and J are TRBV15 and TRBJ1-1; 7 bases line up with TRBD1. This CDR3 has 13 residues. V shed 2 bases and J 10 bases; nucleotides not matched to a gene: 7. Germline CDR1 LNHNV, CDR2 YYDKDF (reference sequence). CDR3 amino acids: CATSRPTGDGAFF. The CDR3 coding sequence is TGTGCCACCAGCAGACCAACAGGGGATGGAGCTTTCTTT.

J is TRBJ2-7 and V is TRBV5-1, with 11 bases aligning to TRBD1. The CDR3 sequence is 13 residues long. CDR1 and CDR2 (germline): SGHRS, YFSETQ. Trimming at V came to 7 bases and at J to 4 bases, leaving 4 bases not matched to a gene. The CDR3 DNA reads TGCGCCAGCCCTGGACAGGGGGCGTACGAGCAGTACTTC. Protein sequence: CASPGQGAYEQYF.

The chain joins TRBV6-6 to TRBJ1-2, with 7 bases lining up with TRBD1. Germline loops: CDR1 MNHNY, CDR2 SVGAGI (reference sequence). This CDR3 is built from 13 residues. The V segment lost 6 bases and the J segment 8 bases; nucleotides outside the gene matches: 9. CDR3 sequence: CASSSTGDGGYTF. CDR3 sequence (DNA): TGTGCCAGCAGCTCCACAGGGGACGGGGGCTACACCTTC.

This chain joins TRBV19 and TRBJ1-3, with 7 bases identical to TRBD1. The V and J ends lost 7 bases and 0 bases, in that order; junction bases with no gene match: 15. The germline V gene encodes CDR1 LNHDA and CDR2 SQIVND (reference sequence). The CDR3 contains 18 residues. CDR3 residues: CASTPRTGLIFSGNTIYF. CDR3 coding DNA: TGTGCCAGTACCCCCCGGACAGGCTTGATTTTCTCTGGAAACACCATATATTTT.

This clone appeared a few times. The rearrangement uses TRBV10-3 and TRBJ2-7, with D perhaps matching TRBD1 (5 bases). The germline CDR1 and CDR2 sequences are ENHRY and SYGVKD. This CDR3 has 13 amino acids. The ends were cut back, 3 bases at V and 5 bases at J, with 11 bases in the middle. The CDR3 loop reads CAISEGRDDEQYF. CDR3 nucleotides: TGTGCCATCAGTGAAGGCAGGGATGACGAGCAGTACTTC.

This chain joins TRBV28 and TRBJ2-5; TRBD1 agrees at 7 bases. The CDR3 totals 16 residues. In germline, CDR1 is MDHEN, CDR2 SYDVKM. V shed 4 bases, J shed 3 bases, and the junction held 11 bases outside the gene matches. CDR3 residues: CASSSSGQPTEETQYF. Here the CDR3 DNA reads TGTGCCAGCAGTTCCTCGGGACAGCCAACCGAAGAGACCCAGTACTTC. Variable domain in full (rest from reference TRBV28 and TRBJ2-5): DVKVTQSSRYLVKRTGEKVFLECVQDMDHENMFWYRQDPGLGLRLIYFSYDVKMKEKGDIPEGYSVSREKKERFSLILESASTNQTSMYLCASSSSGQPTEETQYFGPGTRLLVL.

The chain combines TRBV18 with TRBJ2-5, with D possibly TRBD2 on 7 matching bases. The V gene lost 8 bases and the J gene lost 2 bases, with 15 bases spanning the gap. The germline gives CDR1 KGHSH, CDR2 LQKENI. The CDR3 consists of 14 residues. Here the CDR3 reads CASLKGGAQETQYF. CDR3 in DNA: TGTGCCAGCCTCAAAGGGGGGGCACAAGAGACCCAGTACTTC.

In its sample, this clone was seen a few times. For the CDR3, the DNA is TGCAGTGCCCCGGGGGGGGAGACCCAGTACTTC. Translated: CSAPGGETQYF. The gene calls are TRBV20-1 and TRBJ2-5; 8 bases line up with TRBD2. V lost 6 bases, J lost 5 bases, and 2 bases stayed unmatched. The CDR3 loop spans 11 amino acids. Germline V gene sequence: CDR1 DFQATT, CDR2 SNEGSKA (reference sequence).

The CDR3: CAISNYLEDTQYF. CDR3 nucleotides: TGTGCCATCAGTAACTATCTAGAGGATACGCAGTATTTT. The chain combines TRBV10-3 with TRBJ2-3; unclear D gene. This CDR3 is 13 amino acids long. Germline-derived CDR1 and CDR2 are ENHRY and SYGVKD. The V gene lost 5 bases and the J gene lost 6 bases, with 12 bases spanning the gap.

V and J are TRBV6-6 and TRBJ2-7, with TRBD2 matching over 8 bases. Germline CDR1 and CDR2: MNHNY and SVGAGI (reference sequence). The CDR3 has 12 residues. V shed 2 bases, J shed 6 bases, and the junction held 0 bases outside the gene matches. The CDR3 DNA reads as TGTGCCAGCAGTTACGCGGGGGGCGAGCAGTACTTC. This codes for CASSYAGGEQYF.

CDR3 bases: TGTGCCAGCAGTGAAGCGGGGCTAGCGGGGAACAATGAGCAGTTCTTC. Protein product: CASSEAGLAGNNEQFF. The chain uses TRBV2 and TRBJ2-1, with TRBD2 matching 9 bases. The V segment lost 0 bases and the J segment 5 bases; nucleotides outside the gene matches: 5. The CDR3 runs 16 residues. The germline V gene encodes CDR1 SNHLY and CDR2 FYNNEI.

The gene calls are TRBV6-4 and TRBJ1-4; TRBD1 aligns across 9 bases. Germline values: CDR1 MRHNA, CDR2 SNTAGT. This CDR3 spans 15 amino acids. V was pared by 7 bases and J by 14 bases, with 17 bases of the junction left unmatched. CDR3 protein: CASIEGQGPGEGLFF. The CDR3 nucleotides read TGTGCCAGCATAGAGGGACAGGGCCCCGGGGAAGGGCTGTTTTTT.

The chain joins TRBV14 to TRBJ2-7; D is undetermined. The germline gives CDR1 SGHDN, CDR2 FVKESK. The CDR3 contains 11 residues. V was trimmed by 4 bases and J by 8 bases, leaving 9 bases between them. CDR3 sequence (DNA): TGTGCCAGCAGCCTCCCGAACAAGCAGTACTTC. Its translation: CASSLPNKQYF.

V and J are TRBV28 and TRBJ1-3; 10 bases match TRBD1. The CDR3 loop spans 15 amino acids. The ends lost 4 bases at V and 7 bases at J; junction bases unmatched: 7. Germline CDR1 is MDHEN and CDR2 is SYDVKM. The CDR3 loop reads CASSSTGGRGNTIYF. The CDR3 bases are TGTGCCAGCAGTTCGACAGGGGGCAGGGGGAACACCATATATTTT.

The count of this clone is one. Other DNA sequences from this sample encode an identical CDR3 as well. The chain uses TRBV7-9 and TRBJ1-3; D gene uncertain. Germline CDR1 reads SEHNR; CDR2 reads FQNEAQ (reference sequence). This CDR3 spans 17 amino acids. V was pared by 0 bases and J by 0 bases, with 12 bases between. CDR3 nucleotide sequence: TGTGCCAGCAGCTTAGCTGGGCGTCAAAGCTCTGGAAACACCATATATTTT. This codes for CASSLAGRQSSGNTIYF.

The rearrangement uses TRBV29-1 and TRBJ2-2, with a possible D match to TRBD2 (6 bases). This CDR3 contains 14 residues. The germline gives CDR1 SQVTM, CDR2 ANQGSEA. Between the trimmed V and J ends, which lost 3 bases and 0 bases, there was a span of 8 bases. The CDR3 loop reads CSVEEGANTGELFF. The CDR3 nucleotides read TGCAGCGTTGAGGAGGGAGCGAACACCGGGGAGCTGTTTTTT.

The rearrangement joins TRBV18 to TRBJ2-5; tentatively, D is TRBD2 (7 bases). Trimming cost V 5 bases and J 2 bases, with 15 bases left between them. The CDR3 is made up of 15 amino acids. Germline loops: CDR1 KGHSH, CDR2 LQKENI. The CDR3 is CASSRGGGGQETQYF. In DNA form, the CDR3 reads TGTGCCAGCTCAAGAGGCGGGGGCGGACAAGAGACCCAGTACTTC.

The chain carries TRBV19 and TRBJ2-5; possibly TRBD1 for D (6 bases). Trimming shortened V by 6 bases and J by 4 bases, and 15 bases separated the two germline ends. This CDR3 has 14 amino acids. Germline V lookup: CDR1 LNHDA, CDR2 SQIVND (reference sequence). The CDR3 DNA reads TGTGCCAGTAGCCAGGGACATCCCTCAGAGACCCAGTACTTC. This sequence encodes CASSQGHPSETQYF.

This chain's CDR3 is CASSLRTGAGETQYF. The CDR3 coding sequence is TGTGCCAGCAGCTTAAGAACGGGAGCGGGAGAGACCCAGTACTTC. The chain is built from TRBV7-8 and TRBJ2-5, with D perhaps TRBD2 (6 bases). Germline lookup yields CDR1 SGHVS and CDR2 FQNEAQ. The ends were cut back, 2 bases at V and 4 bases at J, with 14 bases in the middle. The CDR3 sequence is 15 residues long.